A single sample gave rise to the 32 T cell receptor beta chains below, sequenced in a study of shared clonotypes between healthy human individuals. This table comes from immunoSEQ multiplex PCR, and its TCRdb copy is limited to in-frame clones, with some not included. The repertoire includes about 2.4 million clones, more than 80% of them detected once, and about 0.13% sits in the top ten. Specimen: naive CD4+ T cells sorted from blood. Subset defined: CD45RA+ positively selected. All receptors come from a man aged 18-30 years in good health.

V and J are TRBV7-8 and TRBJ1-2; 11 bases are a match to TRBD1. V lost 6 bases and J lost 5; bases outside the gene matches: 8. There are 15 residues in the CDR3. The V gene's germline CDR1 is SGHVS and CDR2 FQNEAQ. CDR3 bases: TGTGCCAGCAGTCCCGGGACAGGGGGGGTGTATGGCTACACCTTC. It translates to CASSPGTGGVYGYTF.

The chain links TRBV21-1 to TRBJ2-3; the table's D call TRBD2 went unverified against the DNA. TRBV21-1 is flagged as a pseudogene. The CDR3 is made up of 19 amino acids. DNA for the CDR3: TGTGCCAGCAGCAAAGTGTCCCCGACTAGCGGGGGGGCCCCAGATACGCAGTATTTT. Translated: CASSKVSPTSGGAPDTQYF.

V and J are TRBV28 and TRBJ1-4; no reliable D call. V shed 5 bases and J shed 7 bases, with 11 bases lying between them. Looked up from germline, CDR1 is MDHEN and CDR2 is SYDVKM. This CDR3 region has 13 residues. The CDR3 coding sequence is TGTGCCAGCAGTCAGTACGAGAGTGAAAAACTGTTTTTT. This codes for CASSQYESEKLFF.

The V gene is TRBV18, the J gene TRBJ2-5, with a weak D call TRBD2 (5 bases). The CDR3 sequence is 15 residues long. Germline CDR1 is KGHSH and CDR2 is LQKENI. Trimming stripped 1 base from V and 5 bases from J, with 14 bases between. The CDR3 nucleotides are TGTGCCAGCTCACCACGCCGGGGAAATAGGGAGACCCAGTACTTC. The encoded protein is CASSPRRGNRETQYF.

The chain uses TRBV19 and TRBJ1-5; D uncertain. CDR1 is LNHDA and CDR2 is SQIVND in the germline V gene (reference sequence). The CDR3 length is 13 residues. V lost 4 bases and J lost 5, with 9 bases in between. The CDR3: CASSTLPDQPQHF. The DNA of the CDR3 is TGTGCCAGTAGTACACTCCCAGATCAGCCCCAGCATTTT.

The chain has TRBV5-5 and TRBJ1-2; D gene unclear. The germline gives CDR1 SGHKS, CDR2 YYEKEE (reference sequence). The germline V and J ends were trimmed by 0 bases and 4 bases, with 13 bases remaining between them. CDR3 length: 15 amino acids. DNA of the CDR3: TGTGCCAGCAGCTTGGGGCCCACGGGCGGCTATGGCTACACCTTC. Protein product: CASSLGPTGGYGYTF.

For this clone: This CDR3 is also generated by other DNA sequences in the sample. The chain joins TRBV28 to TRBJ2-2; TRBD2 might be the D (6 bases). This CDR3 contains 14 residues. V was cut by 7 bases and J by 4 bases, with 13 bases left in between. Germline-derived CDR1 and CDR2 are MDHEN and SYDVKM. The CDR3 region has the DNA TGTGCCAGCACCACCTCCGGGGGCACCGGGGAGCTGTTTTTT. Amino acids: CASTTSGGTGELFF.

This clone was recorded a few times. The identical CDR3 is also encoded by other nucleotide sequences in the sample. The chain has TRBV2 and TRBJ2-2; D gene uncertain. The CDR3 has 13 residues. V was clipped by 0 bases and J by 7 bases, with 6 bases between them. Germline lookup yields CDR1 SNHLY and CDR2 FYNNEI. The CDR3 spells CASSEAVGGELFF. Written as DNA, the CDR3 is TGTGCCAGCAGTGAAGCGGTGGGCGGGGAGCTGTTTTTT. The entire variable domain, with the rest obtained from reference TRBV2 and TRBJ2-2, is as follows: EPEVTQTPSHQVTQMGQEVILRCVPISNHLYFYWYRQILGQKVEFLVSFYNNEISEKSEIFDDQFSVERPDGSNFTLKIRSTKLEDSAMYFCASSEAVGGELFFGEGSRLTVL.

The CDR3 region has the DNA TGTGCCAGCAGTTTACGCTCAGGGGTTCAGCCCCAGCATTTT. It is translated as CASSLRSGVQPQHF. The rearrangement links TRBV28 to TRBJ1-5; the D gene is possibly TRBD1 (6 bases). CDR3 size: 14 residues. Per the germline V gene, CDR1 is MDHEN and CDR2 is SYDVKM. Deletions cut 2 bases from V and 6 bases from J, with 11 bases between. The variable domain in full, completed from reference TRBV28 and TRBJ1-5, reads DVKVTQSSRYLVKRTGEKVFLECVQDMDHENMFWYRQDPGLGLRLIYFSYDVKMKEKGDIPEGYSVSREKKERFSLILESASTNQTSMYLCASSLRSGVQPQHFGDGTRLSIL.

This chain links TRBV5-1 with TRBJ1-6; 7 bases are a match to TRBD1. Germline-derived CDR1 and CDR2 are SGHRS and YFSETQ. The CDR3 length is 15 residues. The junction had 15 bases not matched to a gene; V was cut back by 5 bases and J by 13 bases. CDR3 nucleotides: TGCGCCAGCAGTTTTGACAGGGCCGATTTGAGTCCCCTCCACTTT. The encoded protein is CASSFDRADLSPLHF. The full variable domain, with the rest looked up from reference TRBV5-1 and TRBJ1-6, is KAGVTQTPRYLIKTRGQQVTLSCSPISGHRSVSWYQQTPGQGLQFLFEYFSETQRNKGNFPGRFSGRQFSNSRSEMNVSTLELGDSALYLCASSFDRADLSPLHFGNGTRLTVT.

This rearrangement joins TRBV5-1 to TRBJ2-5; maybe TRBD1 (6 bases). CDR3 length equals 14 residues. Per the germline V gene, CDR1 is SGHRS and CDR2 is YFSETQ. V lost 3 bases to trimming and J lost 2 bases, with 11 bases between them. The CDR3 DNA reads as TGCGCCAGCAGCTGGGGACACGGACAAGAGACCCAGTACTTC. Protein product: CASSWGHGQETQYF.

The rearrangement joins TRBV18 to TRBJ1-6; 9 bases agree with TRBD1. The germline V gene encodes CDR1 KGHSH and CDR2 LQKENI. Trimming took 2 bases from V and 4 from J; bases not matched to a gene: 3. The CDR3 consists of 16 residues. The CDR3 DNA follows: TGTGCCAGCTCACCAGTGACAGGGGGTTATAATTCACCCCTCCACTTT. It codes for CASSPVTGGYNSPLHF.

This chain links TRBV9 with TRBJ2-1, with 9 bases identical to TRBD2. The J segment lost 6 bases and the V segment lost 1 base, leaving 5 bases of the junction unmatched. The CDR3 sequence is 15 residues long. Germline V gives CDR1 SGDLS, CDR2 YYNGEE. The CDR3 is CASSVIAGDLNEQFF. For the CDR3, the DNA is TGTGCCAGCAGCGTAATAGCGGGAGATCTCAATGAGCAGTTCTTC.

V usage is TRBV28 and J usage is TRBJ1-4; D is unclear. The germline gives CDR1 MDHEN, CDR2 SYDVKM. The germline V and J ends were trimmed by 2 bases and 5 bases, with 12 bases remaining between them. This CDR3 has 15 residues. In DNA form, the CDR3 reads TGTGCCAGCAGTTTAAGGAGGGCGGGGAATGAAAAACTGTTTTTT. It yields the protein CASSLRRAGNEKLFF.

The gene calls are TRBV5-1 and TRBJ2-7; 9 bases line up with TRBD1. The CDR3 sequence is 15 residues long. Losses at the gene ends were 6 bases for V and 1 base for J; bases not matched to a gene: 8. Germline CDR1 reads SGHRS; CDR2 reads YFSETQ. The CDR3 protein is CASTHSGTGSYEQYF. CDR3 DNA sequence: TGCGCCAGCACCCATTCCGGGACAGGGTCCTACGAGCAGTACTTC.

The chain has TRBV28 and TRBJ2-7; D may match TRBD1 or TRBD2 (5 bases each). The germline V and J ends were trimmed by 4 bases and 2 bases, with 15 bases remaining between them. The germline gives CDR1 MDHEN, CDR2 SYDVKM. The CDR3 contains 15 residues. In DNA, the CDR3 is TGTGCCAGCAGTTCCCCGGGGACCTCTCCCTACGAGCAGTACTTC. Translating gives CASSSPGTSPYEQYF.

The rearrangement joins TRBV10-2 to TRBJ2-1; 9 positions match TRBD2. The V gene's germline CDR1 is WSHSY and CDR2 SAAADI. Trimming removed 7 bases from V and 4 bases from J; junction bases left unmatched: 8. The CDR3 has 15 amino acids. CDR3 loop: CASIEGLAYYNEQFF. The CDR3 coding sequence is TGCGCCAGCATCGAGGGACTAGCTTATTACAATGAGCAGTTCTTC.

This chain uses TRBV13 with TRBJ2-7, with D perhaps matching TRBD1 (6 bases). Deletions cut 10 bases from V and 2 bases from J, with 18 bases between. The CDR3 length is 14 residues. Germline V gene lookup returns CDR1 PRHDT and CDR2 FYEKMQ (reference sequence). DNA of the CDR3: TGTGCCACTACCAGGGGCGGTCGCACCTACGAGCAGTACTTC. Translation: CATTRGGRTYEQYF. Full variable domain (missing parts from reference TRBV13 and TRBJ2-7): AAGVIQSPRHLIKEKRETATLKCYPIPRHDTVYWYQQGPGQDPQFLISFYEKMQSDKGSIPDRFSAQQFSDYHSELNMSSLELGDSALYFCATTRGGRTYEQYFGPGTRLTVT.

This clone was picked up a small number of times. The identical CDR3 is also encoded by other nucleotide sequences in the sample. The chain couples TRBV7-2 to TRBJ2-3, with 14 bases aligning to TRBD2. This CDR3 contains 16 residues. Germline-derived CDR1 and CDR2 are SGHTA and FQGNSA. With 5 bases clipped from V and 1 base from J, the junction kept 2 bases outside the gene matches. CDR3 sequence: CASSPGLAGGTDTQYF. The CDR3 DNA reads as TGTGCCAGCAGCCCGGGACTAGCGGGGGGCACAGATACGCAGTATTTT.

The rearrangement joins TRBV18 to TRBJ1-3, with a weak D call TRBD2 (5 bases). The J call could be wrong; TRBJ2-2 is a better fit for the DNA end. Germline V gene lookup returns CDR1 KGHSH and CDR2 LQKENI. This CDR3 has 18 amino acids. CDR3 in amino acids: CASSPPLSGPANTGELFF. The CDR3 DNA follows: TGTGCCAGCTCACCACCTTTAAGCGGCCCGGCGAACACCGGGGAGCTGTTTTTT.

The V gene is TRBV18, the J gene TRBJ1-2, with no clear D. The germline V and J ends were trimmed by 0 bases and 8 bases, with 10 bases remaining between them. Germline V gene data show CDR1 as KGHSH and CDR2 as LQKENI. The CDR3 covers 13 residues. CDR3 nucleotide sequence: TGTGCCAGCTCACCACCGTTTGTGGGCGGCTACACCTTC. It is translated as CASSPPFVGGYTF.

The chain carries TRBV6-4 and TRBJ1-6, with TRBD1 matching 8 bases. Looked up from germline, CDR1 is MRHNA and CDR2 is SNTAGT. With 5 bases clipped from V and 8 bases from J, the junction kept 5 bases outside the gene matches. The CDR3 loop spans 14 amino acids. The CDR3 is CASSSGGSDSPLHF. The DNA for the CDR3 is TGTGCCAGCAGTTCAGGGGGCTCGGATTCACCCCTCCACTTT.

The CDR3 is CASSTPRGTSGSLYEQFF. The CDR3 bases are TGTGCCAGCAGCACCCCCAGAGGGACTAGCGGGAGTTTATATGAGCAGTTCTTC. The genes are TRBV7-2 and TRBJ2-1; 14 bases match TRBD2. After removal of 5 bases from V and 8 bases from J, the junction contained 14 bases not matched to a gene. This CDR3 spans 18 amino acids. From germline, CDR1 is SGHTA and CDR2 FQGNSA.

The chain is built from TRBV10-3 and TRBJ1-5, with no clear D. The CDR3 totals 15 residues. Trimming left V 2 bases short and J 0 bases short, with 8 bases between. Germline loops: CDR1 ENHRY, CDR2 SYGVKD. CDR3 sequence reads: CAISETELSNQPQHF. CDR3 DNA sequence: TGTGCCATCAGTGAGACGGAGCTTAGCAATCAGCCCCAGCATTTT.

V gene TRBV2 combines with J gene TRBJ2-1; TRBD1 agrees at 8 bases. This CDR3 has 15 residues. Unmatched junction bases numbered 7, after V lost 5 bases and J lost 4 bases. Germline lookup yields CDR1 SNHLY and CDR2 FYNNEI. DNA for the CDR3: TGTGCCAGCAGTAGGACAGGGCAGGGGTACAATGAGCAGTTCTTC. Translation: CASSRTGQGYNEQFF.

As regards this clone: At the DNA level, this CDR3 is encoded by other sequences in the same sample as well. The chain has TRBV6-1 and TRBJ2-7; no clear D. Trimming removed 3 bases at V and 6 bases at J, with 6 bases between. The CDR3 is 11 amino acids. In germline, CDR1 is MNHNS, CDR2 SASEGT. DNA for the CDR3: TGTGCCAGCAGTGACAGGCTCGAGCAGTACTTC. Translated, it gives CASSDRLEQYF.

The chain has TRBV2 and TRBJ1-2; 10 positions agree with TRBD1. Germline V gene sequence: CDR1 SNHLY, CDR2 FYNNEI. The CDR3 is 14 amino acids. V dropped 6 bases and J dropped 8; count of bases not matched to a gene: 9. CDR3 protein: CASSRRGTGDGYTF. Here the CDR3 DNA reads TGTGCCAGCAGCCGGAGGGGGACAGGGGACGGCTACACCTTC.

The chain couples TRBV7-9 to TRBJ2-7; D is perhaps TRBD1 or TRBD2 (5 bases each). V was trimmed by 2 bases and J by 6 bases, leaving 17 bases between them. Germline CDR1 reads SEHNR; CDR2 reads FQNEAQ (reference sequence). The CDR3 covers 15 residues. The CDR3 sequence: CASSLNLNFGGEQYF. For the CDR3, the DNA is TGTGCCAGCAGCTTAAACCTCAATTTTGGGGGCGAGCAGTACTTC.

The CDR3 DNA is TGTGCCAGCAGCCCACGGCCCGGCGGTAGCTCGGGCTATGGCTACACCTTC. It yields the protein CASSPRPGGSSGYGYTF. The J gene is TRBJ1-2, the V gene TRBV7-8; D is unresolved. Trimming shortened V by 5 bases and J by 4 bases, and 23 bases separated the two germline ends. CDR1 and CDR2 from the germline V gene are SGHVS and FQNEAQ. The CDR3 is 17 amino acids.

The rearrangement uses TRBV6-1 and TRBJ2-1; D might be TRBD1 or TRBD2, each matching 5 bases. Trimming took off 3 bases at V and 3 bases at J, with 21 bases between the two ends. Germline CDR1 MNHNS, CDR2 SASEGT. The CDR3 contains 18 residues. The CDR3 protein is CASSEGPWWGRGYNEQFF. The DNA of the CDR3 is TGTGCCAGCAGTGAGGGGCCGTGGTGGGGACGGGGCTACAATGAGCAGTTCTTC.

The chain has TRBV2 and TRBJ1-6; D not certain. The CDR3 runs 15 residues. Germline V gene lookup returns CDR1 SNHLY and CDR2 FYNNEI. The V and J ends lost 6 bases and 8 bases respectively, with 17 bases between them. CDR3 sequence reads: CASSFGPRGDSPLHF. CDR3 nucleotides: TGTGCCAGCAGCTTCGGGCCGCGGGGAGATTCACCCCTCCACTTT.

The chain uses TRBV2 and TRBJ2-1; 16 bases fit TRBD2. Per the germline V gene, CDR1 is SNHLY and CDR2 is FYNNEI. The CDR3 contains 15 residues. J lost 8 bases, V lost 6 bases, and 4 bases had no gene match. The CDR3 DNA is TGTGCCAGCAGCGGGACTAGCGGGAGGGGGTATGAGCAGTTCTTC. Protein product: CASSGTSGRGYEQFF.